A single T cell receptor beta chain is shown here with its context. Its antigen target is currently unknown. No base-level quality is on record; no much larger clone is a single base apart. For each enrolled patient, mismatch repair deficiency was established using either polymerase chain reaction or immunohistochemistry. A few patients who responded to pembrolizumab therapy underwent TCR sequencing. Pembrolizumab PD-1 blockade was prospectively tested in advanced mismatch repair-deficient cancers, regardless of tissue of origin, in the phase II trial. Serial peripheral blood T cell samples were collected before and at multiple times after starting PD-1 blockade. Blood sampling times were reported as weeks after the first pembrolizumab dose. The sample comes from a study of PD-1 blockade in mismatch repair-deficient tumors listed by TCRdb under 2017. For context, the study as a whole: Between September 2013 and late 2016, the trial enrolled around 89 consecutive patients with about twelve mismatch repair-deficient cancer types, every one of whom had been previously treated and was progressing. Tumor-associated T cell clones in the peripheral blood of patients responding to PD-1 blockade were tracked using deep sequencing of TCR CDR3 regions.

Study-level results and caveats: Tumor-resident clones, often undetectable in blood before treatment, expanded rapidly after pembrolizumab and then contracted, generally before radiologic responses.

V lost 2 bases and J lost 7 bases; the stretch between them is 12 bases long. The cysteine opens and the phenylalanine closes a CDR3 of 14 amino acids. Only the CDR3 portion is preserved as DNA: 42 bases, with reading frame beginning at the first base. Based on the germline V gene (reference sequence), the CDR1 and CDR2 sequences are PRHDT and FYEKMQ. Receptor amplification or capture employed the immunoSEQ multiplex PCR assay. TCRdb mirrors the immuneACCESS table, restricted to in-frame sequences. Some clones are absent from its copies; in checked studies, under half trace to an unresolved V gene, and the reason for the others is unknown. The sample yields 35,000 to 45,000 clones; more than 75% were counted once. The ten largest clonotypes hold roughly 4% of the sample.

The chain employs TRBV13 and TRBJ2-1; the D gene remains uncertain. The sequences come from peripheral blood, collected 76 weeks after starting pembrolizumab. The source of this sequence is an adult with mismatch repair-deficient cancer. The nucleotides are TGTGCCAGCAGCTTACAGCGAAGGAGTAATGAGCAGTTCTTC. It specifies CASSLQRRSNEQFF.